These 7 T cell receptor beta chains share one sample of origin, sequenced in a study of regulatory T cells in long-lasting Graves disease. Construction of the TCR beta libraries employed iRepertoire HTBI primers in conjunction with Arm-PCR of CDR3 regions. TCRdb itself ran the multiplex PCR reads through MiXCR, one entry per CDR3 protein. The table has a few hundred thousand distinct CDR3 sequences, about a sixth seen once. Stated time point: newly diagnosed GD, antithyroid drugs for less than 3 months. From PBMCs, RNA was extracted and then used to make the TCR library. The sample also formed part of further work on T cells in Graves' hyperthyroidism and ophthalmopathy.

Material: peripheral blood mononuclear cells (PBMCs), obtained at new diagnosis, from a patient treated with antithyroid drugs. Receptors originate from a middle-aged man with Graves disease.

A remark on this clonotype: A clone one base away is much larger, so this may be a read error. The CDR3 end shows no conserved phenylalanine or tryptophan, and so a read error is likely. This chain joins TRBV11-2 and TRBJ2-7, with 7 bases aligning to TRBD1. Germline trimming cut 6 bases from V and 0 bases from J; bases unmatched to any gene: 14. Germline values: CDR1 SGHAT, CDR2 FQNNGV. This CDR3 has 17 amino acids. The CDR3 here is CASRPIQRTGNSYEQYL. The CDR3 bases are TGTGCCAGCAGACCAATCCAGAGGACAGGAAACTCCTACGAGCAGTACCTC.

Of note for this clonotype: A much larger clonotype is one base distant, so this may be a read error. J is TRBJ2-5 and V is TRBV7-9; D is possibly TRBD1 (6 bases). Trimming removed 1 base from V and 7 bases from J, with 16 bases in between. The CDR3 length is 15 residues. CDR1 and CDR2 from the germline V gene are SEHNR and FQNEAQ (reference sequence). CDR3: CASSLVTGRERTQYF. The CDR3 DNA reads as TGTGCCAGCAGCTTAGTAACAGGGCGTGAACGGACCCAGTACTTC.

This clonotype was counted many times. The CDR3 is CATRGQTNTEAFF. The DNA for the CDR3 is TGTGCCACCAGGGGACAGACGAACACTGAAGCTTTCTTT. The chain carries TRBV24-1 and TRBJ1-1, with 7 bases identical to TRBD1. The CDR3 is 13 amino acids. Per the germline V gene, CDR1 is KGHDR and CDR2 is SFDVKD. Trimming cost V 7 bases and J 1 base; bases outside gene matches: 2.

This clonotype has ten or more counts. This chain uses TRBV12-5 with TRBJ1-1; no clear D. CDR1 is LGHNT, CDR2 FRNRAP, per germline. Trimming took 3 bases from V and 3 from J, leaving 2 bases between them. This CDR3 region has 11 residues. The CDR3 region is CASGFYTEAFF. CDR3 nucleotide sequence: TGTGCTAGTGGTTTTTACACTGAAGCTTTCTTT.

The chain uses TRBV19 and TRBJ1-6, with 10 bases fitting TRBD1. This CDR3 contains 14 residues. The V segment lost 7 bases and the J segment 9 bases; nucleotides outside the gene matches: 6. Germline CDR1 LNHDA, CDR2 SQIVND (reference sequence). CDR3 sequence reads: CASTLTGGGSPLHF. The CDR3 region has the DNA TGTGCCAGTACCTTGACAGGGGGCGGTTCACCCCTCCACTTT.

This clonotype has only a few counts. The rearrangement uses TRBV29-1 and TRBJ2-1; D possibly uses TRBD1 or TRBD2 (6 bases each). The CDR3 contains 15 residues. Germline loops: CDR1 SQVTM, CDR2 ANQGSEA. Trimming cost V 0 bases and J 7 bases, with 16 bases left between them. The CDR3 loop reads CSVEEGGIFRNEQFF. The DNA for the CDR3 is TGCAGCGTTGAAGAAGGGGGGATCTTTAGGAATGAGCAGTTCTTC.

A few counts support this clonotype. A much bigger clone sits one base away, suggesting this may be a read error. The chain recombines TRBV3-1 with TRBJ2-5, with 8 nucleotides matching TRBD1. In germline, CDR1 is LGHDT, CDR2 YNNKEL (reference sequence). This CDR3 comprises 13 residues. CDR3 nucleotides: TGTGCCAACAGCCTCCGACAGGGGGAGACCCAGTACTTC. It codes for CANSLRQGETQYF.